The entry below describes one T cell receptor beta chain. This clonotype showed up just a few times. Its antigen is currently not known. Base qualities are not provided; no much larger clone lies one nucleotide away. This sample was included in a study of T cells in Graves' hyperthyroidism and ophthalmopathy (dated by TCRdb to between 2017 and 2020). Regarding the complete study: Peripheral blood was collected at initial diagnosis, before any treatment. TCR V-J signatures able to tell the groups apart were searched for in a discovery cohort of around 95 patients, of whom around 42 had Graves' ophthalmopathy and 57 had stable Graves' hyperthyroidism. Prospective prediction of ophthalmopathy was tested in an independent validation cohort of 18 to 20 hyperthyroidism patients and around 16 patients who later progressed to ophthalmopathy. The approximately 90 discovery patients were randomly split 7:3 into training and test sets. In about 6 Graves' hyperthyroidism patients, the study also compared T-cell repertoires from thyroid tissue with T-cell repertoires from blood. Once sampling was done, hyperthyroidism patients were given methimazole at a starting dose of 30 mg daily, whereas ophthalmopathy patients were given high-dose intravenous methylprednisolone. According to the paper, TCR Vbeta CDR3 sequencing was carried out on some 130 peripheral blood samples, which came from fewer than 50 ophthalmopathy, under 85 hyperthyroidism and some 17 progressor patients.

Stable Graves' hyperthyroidism was defined as no progression to ophthalmopathy during 18 months of follow-up. Hyperthyroidism patients were newly diagnosed, had a disease duration of under 2 months, and were aged 18 to 65 years. Patients with uncontrolled infections, other autoimmune diseases, pregnancy or lactation were excluded. Clinical symptoms, serum thyroxine and TRAb, thyroid ultrasound, and orbital computed tomography formed the basis for the diagnoses. PBMCs were separated from around 9.1 ml of fresh peripheral blood using Ficoll-Paque density gradient centrifugation. Trizol reagent was used to extract total RNA, and RNA quality was then checked on an Agilent 2100 Bioanalyzer. The TCR beta CDR3 regions were amplified from RNA transcripts. For the first round of RT-PCR on the TCR CDR3, the HTBI primer set was used together with the Qiagen OneStep RT-PCR kit. Libraries were constructed in a second round of multiplex PCR, after which size selection and purification were carried out. Paired-end sequencing of the libraries was performed with 100 bp reads on an Illumina HiSeq2000. In the original analysis: Raw data were processed with SOAPnuke, discarding reads with adapters, uncalled bases, mean Phred below 15, or no exact constant-primer or identifier match. High-quality paired reads were merged with COPE v1.2.5, and unique nucleotide sequences were defined as clonotypes. MiTCR v1.1 was used to align the clonotypes against IMGT TRBV, TRBD and TRBJ reference segments. Only V-J combinations with frequency above 0.0001, covering approximately 99% of repertoires, were analysed. The TCS score was defined as F50 (clonal expansion) divided by E x V (chaos), with BLOSUM62-based TCRdist calculated between CDR3 peptides within each V-J. Welch's t-statistics and random forest reduced several hundred V-J features to 10 to 15, which were used in a naive Bayes classifier (R e1071). The raw public reads went through TCRdb reprocessing: fastp at Q25, MiXCR clone calling, in-frame beta chains kept. Rows merge per CDR3 protein into single entries with the most common DNA and genes. It is TCRdb's table, rather than the study itself, that gives the V and J calls and clone size. The table for this sample lists under 700,000 distinct CDR3 sequences; over 15% of them were counted only once. Of the sample, about 17% is held by the ten largest clones.

The V end loses 3 bases and the J end loses 2 bases, and a stretch of 11 bases separates them. Reading from cysteine to phenylalanine, the CDR3 counts 14 amino acids. Just the 42-base CDR3 DNA is kept, in frame starting at base 1. The germline V gene (reference sequence) sets CDR1 to LNHDA and CDR2 to SQIVND. Broader findings and caveats from the paper: Sample size was not statistically predetermined, and blinding of investigators to group allocation was not performed. In validation, the model predicted progression to ophthalmopathy a median of approximately 6.6 months before onset, with roughly 68% sensitivity and roughly 73% specificity. Blood samples also contained most of the expanded thyroid clonotypes (frequency above 0.001), which suggests that blood repertoires may reflect thyroid immune responses. A model built on a 13 V-J signature distinguished ophthalmopathy from stable hyperthyroidism, reaching around 90% sensitivity and about 81% specificity in cross-validation and 80%/75% in testing.

This chain is built from TRBV19 and TRBJ2-7; a confident D gene designation cannot be given. The sequencing sample was made of blood. The receptor was isolated from a woman under 30 with Graves' hyperthyroidism. CDR3 sequence: CASSISGSAYEQYF. In nucleotides, the sequence is TGTGCCAGTAGTATCTCGGGCAGCGCCTACGAGCAGTACTTC. Outside the CDR3, residues come from the reference TRBV19 and TRBJ2-7 proteins, so the full variable domain is: DGGITQSPKYLFRKEGQNVTLSCEQNLNHDAMYWYRQDPGQGLRLIYYSQIVNDFQKGDIAEGYSVSREKKESFPLTVTSAQKNPTAFYLCASSISGSAYEQYFGPGTRLTVT.